These 11 T cell receptor beta chains share one sample of origin, sequenced in a study of blood T cell repertoires in COVID-19. Only in-frame clones appear in the TCRdb table, and some are missing; sequencing was by immunoSEQ multiplex PCR. The sample has around 100,000 clones; 80% to 95% are singletons. The sample consisted of peripheral blood. Receptors originate from a man in his fifties or sixties with active COVID-19.

The table lists this clone with a few counts. The rearrangement links TRBV30 to TRBJ1-6; unclear D gene. Trimming left V 5 bases short and J 10 bases short, with 15 bases between. Germline V gene data show CDR1 as GTSNPN and CDR2 as SVGIG (reference sequence). The CDR3 loop spans 13 amino acids. Here the CDR3 DNA reads TGTGCCTGGGCCATGGGCAGTGTATCACCCCTCCACTTT. Translated, it gives CAWAMGSVSPLHF. Combining the CDR3 with reference TRBV30 and TRBJ1-6 gives the whole variable domain SQTIHQWPATLVQPVGSPLSLECTVEGTSNPNLYWYRQAAGRGLQLLFYSVGIGQISSEVPQNLSASRPQDRQFILSSKKLLLSDSGFYLCAWAMGSVSPLHFGNGTRLTVT.

This chain connects TRBV4-2 to TRBJ2-1, with D perhaps TRBD2 (5 bases). The V gene lost 1 base and the J gene lost 0 bases, with 10 bases spanning the gap. The CDR3 spans 16 residues. Germline V lookup: CDR1 LGHNA, CDR2 YNFKEQ. CDR3 region: CASSQASSSSYNEQFF. In nucleotides, the CDR3 is TGTGCCAGCAGCCAAGCTAGCTCCTCCTCCTACAATGAGCAGTTCTTC.

The chain couples TRBV7-9 to TRBJ2-3; TRBD2 matches at 7 bases. The CDR3 contains 18 residues. Unmatched junction bases numbered 20, after V lost 5 bases and J lost 6 bases. Germline loops: CDR1 SEHNR, CDR2 FQNEAQ (reference sequence). As DNA, the CDR3 is TGTGCCAGCAGCGGGAGCACGAGTAGCGGGCCCGTCAGGGATACGCAGTATTTT. It specifies CASSGSTSSGPVRDTQYF.

The chain recombines TRBV6-5 with TRBJ2-6; 9 nucleotides align to TRBD1. The CDR3 is made up of 15 amino acids. The V segment lost 8 bases and the J segment 4 bases; nucleotides outside the gene matches: 6. Germline V lookup: CDR1 MNHEY, CDR2 SVGAGI. The CDR3 reads CASGRQGDGANVLTF. DNA of the CDR3: TGTGCCAGCGGACGACAGGGGGACGGGGCCAACGTCCTGACTTTC.

This chain joins TRBV12-5 and TRBJ2-5; maybe TRBD1 (7 bases). The V end lost 0 bases, the J end lost 9 bases, and 14 bases lay between the germline ends. This CDR3 has 14 residues. CDR1 and CDR2 from the germline V gene are LGHNT and FRNRAP. CDR3 bases: TGTGCTAGTGGTTTGGTATCGCAGGGGGGCCCCCAGTACTTC. This codes for CASGLVSQGGPQYF.

CDR3 coding DNA: TGTGCCAGCAGCGTTCAAGAGATCGGAAACACCATATATTTT. Its protein product is CASSVQEIGNTIYF. The chain combines TRBV9 with TRBJ1-3, with unresolved D. Germline V gene lookup returns CDR1 SGDLS and CDR2 YYNGEE. There are 14 residues in the CDR3. V gave up 2 bases and J gave up 4 bases, with 10 bases separating them.

The chain links TRBV5-5 to TRBJ1-1; TRBD1 is a possible D gene (5 bases). Germline loops: CDR1 SGHKS, CDR2 YYEKEE (reference sequence). CDR3 size: 14 residues. Between the trimmed V and J ends, which lost 2 bases and 0 bases, there was a span of 8 bases. The CDR3 here is CASSFTGMNTEAFF. In nucleotides, the CDR3 is TGTGCCAGCAGCTTTACAGGCATGAACACTGAAGCTTTCTTT.

This chain connects TRBV3-1 (or the pseudogene TRBV3-2) to TRBJ2-1, with D possibly TRBD1 on 6 matching bases. Trimming took off 1 base at V and 8 bases at J, with 15 bases between the two ends. Germline V gene data show CDR1 as LGHDT and CDR2 as YNNKEL (reference sequence). The CDR3 contains 15 residues. The CDR3 here is CASSQGDTHLDEQFF. The CDR3 DNA reads as TGTGCCAGCAGCCAAGGGGACACACACTTGGATGAGCAGTTCTTC.

The rearrangement uses TRBV6-2 or TRBV6-3 and TRBJ1-1, with 7 nucleotides matching TRBD1. The germline gives CDR1 MNHEY, CDR2 SVGEGT. The CDR3 has 20 amino acids. After removal of 0 bases from V and 6 bases from J, the junction contained 22 bases not matched to a gene. Here the CDR3 DNA reads TGTGCCAGCAGTTACTCTCCTGACAGGGCCGCGGGTATTATCCAACCTGAAGCTTTCTTT. This gives the protein CASSYSPDRAAGIIQPEAFF.

The chain uses TRBV24-1 and TRBJ2-1; perhaps TRBD2 as D (6 bases). CDR3 length: 16 amino acids. Trimming stripped 4 bases from V and 2 bases from J, with 14 bases between. The germline V gene encodes CDR1 KGHDR and CDR2 SFDVKD. The CDR3, as DNA: TGTGCCACCAGTGACCCCTTAGCGGATACCTACAATGAGCAGTTCTTC. Its protein product is CATSDPLADTYNEQFF.

V is TRBV2 and J is TRBJ2-1, with 13 bases that match TRBD2. CDR1 is SNHLY, CDR2 FYNNEI, per germline. V shed 7 bases and J 1 base; nucleotides not matched to a gene: 1. This CDR3 has 15 residues. CDR3: CASKGLAGSYNEQFF. The CDR3 DNA is TGTGCCAGCAAGGGACTAGCGGGGTCCTACAATGAGCAGTTCTTC.